The clone carrying this T cell receptor beta chain was counted between two and nine times. Its antigen is unidentified. The data were obtained in a study of CD8 T cells in ankylosing spondylitis. Findings and limits, study-wide: Significant enrichment of disease-linked clones was reported in matched ankylosing spondylitis synovial fluid.

In making TCR beta libraries, quantitative 5'-RACE with molecular barcodes was used. From the 5' RACE reads, TCRdb called clonotypes with MiXCR, one entry per CDR3 protein. The table records 350,000 or so distinct CDR3 sequences, over 12% of them present only once. The sequence was collected from a male donor with ankylosing spondylitis or in good health (not recorded which). The sequencing input was blood, either unsorted or a sorted T cell fraction (not recorded which).

The CDR3 DNA sequence: TGTGCCAGCAGCATATCGGGACTAGCGGGAGTTACCTACAATGAGCAGTTCTTC. This sequence encodes CASSISGLAGVTYNEQFF. The chain links TRBV5-5 to TRBJ2-1; 14 nucleotides align to TRBD2. CDR3 length: 18 residues. V shed 4 bases, J shed 2 bases, and the junction held 8 bases outside the gene matches. In germline, CDR1 is SGHKS, CDR2 YYEKEE (reference sequence).